These 3 T cell receptor beta chains came from one sample sequenced in a study of blood T cell repertoires in COVID-19. Method: immunoSEQ multiplex PCR; TCRdb's copy keeps in-frame clones and lacks some. The data show about 430,000 clones, roughly 84% seen once. Input material: PBMCs or T cells enriched from blood (not recorded which). The receptors were sampled from a woman aged 18-29 years who had been exposed to COVID-19.

V gene TRBV5-4 combines with J gene TRBJ2-5; D is unclear. V shed 2 bases and J shed 0 bases, with 5 bases lying between them. The CDR3 has 13 amino acids. CDR1 SGHNT and CDR2 YYREEE come from the germline V gene (reference sequence). The CDR3 DNA reads as TGTGCCAGCAGCTTCCCGGACCAAGAGACCCAGTACTTC. It specifies CASSFPDQETQYF.

CDR3 coding DNA: TGTGCCAGCTCACCCGATAGCGCCTCCTACGAGCAGTACTTC. Protein: CASSPDSASYEQYF. The J gene is TRBJ2-7, the V gene TRBV18; perhaps TRBD2 as D (5 bases). Germline V CDR1 and CDR2: KGHSH, LQKENI. The CDR3 totals 14 residues. Trimming took off 3 bases at V and 0 bases at J, with 9 bases between the two ends. Combining the CDR3 with reference TRBV18 and TRBJ2-7 gives the whole variable domain NAGVMQNPRHLVRRRGQEARLRCSPMKGHSHVYWYRQLPEEGLKFMVYLQKENIIDESGMPKERFSAEFPKEGPSILRIQQVVRGDSAAYFCASSPDSASYEQYFGPGTRLTVT.

This rearrangement joins TRBV28 to TRBJ1-5; TRBD1 might be the D (5 bases). From germline, CDR1 is MDHEN and CDR2 SYDVKM. Trimming removed 6 bases at V and 0 bases at J, with 12 bases between. CDR3 length: 15 residues. The CDR3 DNA sequence: TGTGCCAGCAGCGCGGAGGGGCCTAGCAATCAGCCCCAGCATTTT. The encoded protein is CASSAEGPSNQPQHF.